This T cell receptor (beta chain) came from a study of identifying expanded T cells in peripheral blood. Findings and caveats of the study: Clone count variance between roughly 2-week samples rose with total template count. Over approximately two and four weeks, about 17 and 20 clones changed, versus 1.2 between replicates.

No infections or other immune events were documented during collection. Data came from immunoSEQ multiplex PCR; TCRdb stores just in-frame clones and leaves some out. There are 100,000 to 110,000 clones in the sample; approximately 88% occur only once, and more than 5.5% lies in the top ten. V shed 5 bases, J shed 2 bases, and the junction held 4 bases outside the gene matches. This CDR3 comprises 16 residues. Per germline, CDR1 SGHTA and CDR2 FQGNSA. Turning to this clone: Antigen unknown.

The chain carries TRBV7-2 and TRBJ2-3, with TRBD2 matching over 13 bases. The sequenced sample was blood. This clonotype was obtained from a person aged 18 to 75 in good health. CDR3 protein: CASSPGTSGITDTQYF. DNA for the CDR3: TGTGCCAGCAGCCCTGGGACTAGCGGGATCACAGATACGCAGTATTTT.